These 31 T cell receptor beta chains came from one sample sequenced in a study of blood T cell repertoires in COVID-19. Measured with immunoSEQ multiplex PCR; TCRdb has only the in-frame clones, and not every one. The sample consists of around 140,000 clones, 70% to 85% of them appearing once. Sequencing was done on a sample of peripheral blood. Receptors originate from a man aged 60 to 69 with active or convalescent COVID-19.

This chain connects TRBV11-2 to TRBJ1-6; 7 bases map to TRBD1. This CDR3 comprises 12 residues. After removal of 11 bases from V and 6 bases from J, the junction contained 4 bases not matched to a gene. Germline CDR1 SGHAT, CDR2 FQNNGV. The CDR3 bases are TGTGCCTGCGCAGGGGGTAATTCACCCCTCCACTTT. Translating it yields CACAGGNSPLHF. The whole variable domain, filled in from reference TRBV11-2 and TRBJ1-6, reads EAGVAQSPRYKIIEKRQSVAFWCNPISGHATLYWYQQILGQGPKLLIQFQNNGVVDDSQLPKDRFSAERLKGVDSTLKIQPAKLEDSAVYLCACAGGNSPLHFGNGTRLTVT.

This clone has ten or more counts. The chain combines TRBV7-9 with TRBJ1-2, with TRBD1 identical over 10 bases. Germline V lookup: CDR1 SEHNR, CDR2 FQNEAQ (reference sequence). J lost 6 bases, V lost 3 bases, and 1 base had no gene match. The length of the CDR3 is 13 residues. CDR3 amino acids: CASSFGQGDGYTF. CDR3 bases: TGTGCCAGCAGCTTCGGACAGGGGGATGGCTACACCTTC. Full variable domain (missing parts from reference TRBV7-9 and TRBJ1-2): DTGVSQNPRHKITKRGQNVTFRCDPISEHNRLYWYRQTLGQGPEFLTYFQNEAQLEKSRLLSDRFSAERPKGSFSTLEIQRTEQGDSAMYLCASSFGQGDGYTFGSGTRLTVV.

The V and J genes are TRBV10-3 and TRBJ2-1, with 9 bases aligning to TRBD2. The CDR3 has 15 amino acids. Germline values: CDR1 ENHRY, CDR2 SYGVKD. Trimming took 6 bases from V and 5 from J; bases not matched to a gene: 8. The CDR3 is CAIRTGTSSHNEQFF. CDR3 in DNA: TGTGCCATCAGAACCGGGACTAGCAGTCACAATGAGCAGTTCTTC.

This clone was observed a handful of times. The rearrangement joins TRBV10-2 to TRBJ2-5; TRBD2 agrees at 15 bases. Germline assignment: CDR1 WSHSY and CDR2 SAAADI. Trimming took 8 bases from V and 5 from J; bases not matched to a gene: 9. CDR3 length equals 16 residues. Here the CDR3 DNA reads TGCGCCAGCCGTGGACTAGCGGGAGGGCCGCGGGAGACCCAGTACTTC. As protein: CASRGLAGGPRETQYF.

This clone was counted a single time. The chain has TRBV7-2 and TRBJ2-3, with TRBD2 matching over 7 bases. Germline loops: CDR1 SGHTA, CDR2 FQGNSA. The CDR3 length is 14 residues. J gave up 5 bases and V 2 bases, and 4 bases lay outside the gene matches. The CDR3 here is CASSLLGGKDTQYF. In DNA form, the CDR3 reads TGTGCCAGCAGCTTATTGGGGGGGAAAGATACGCAGTATTTT.

V and J are TRBV10-3 and TRBJ2-1, with 14 bases identical to TRBD2. CDR1 is ENHRY and CDR2 is SYGVKD in the germline V gene. J gave up 6 bases and V 3 bases, and 4 bases lay outside the gene matches. The CDR3 has 16 amino acids. As DNA, the CDR3 is TGTGCCATCAGTGAAGGAGGGACTAGCGGGAGCAATGAGCAGTTCTTC. This gives the protein CAISEGGTSGSNEQFF.

This chain uses TRBV3-1 (or the pseudogene TRBV3-2) with TRBJ1-6; D unresolved. Germline CDR1 LGHDT, CDR2 YNNKEL (reference sequence). Trimming pared 0 bases from V and 0 bases from J, leaving 9 bases between. The CDR3 is 17 amino acids. CDR3 in DNA: TGTGCCAGCAGCCAAGAAGGCGGCACCTCCTATAATTCACCCCTCCACTTT. This translates into CASSQEGGTSYNSPLHF.

Concerning this clone: One junction end disagrees with the germline gene, perhaps due to a read error. This chain connects TRBV29-1 to TRBJ1-3; 11 nucleotides match TRBD1. Germline CDR1 and CDR2: SQVTM and ANQGSEA. CDR3 length: 14 residues. The CDR3 DNA is TGCAGCGTGGAAGGACAGGGGGCAGGAAACACCATATATTTT. The encoded protein is CSVEGQGAGNTIYF.

The CDR3 DNA reads TGTGCCAGCAGCGCTCAGGGATCCTACAATGAGCAGTTCTTC. Translating it yields CASSAQGSYNEQFF. The gene calls are TRBV11-3 and TRBJ2-1, with D possibly being TRBD1 (5 bases). Germline assignment: CDR1 SGHNT and CDR2 YENEEA. The CDR3 runs 14 residues. V shed 5 bases and J shed 1 base, with 9 bases lying between them.

The rearrangement links TRBV6-5 to TRBJ2-7; TRBD2 aligns across 8 bases. V was pared by 2 bases and J by 1 base, with 7 bases of the junction left unmatched. Per the germline V gene, CDR1 is MNHEY and CDR2 is SVGAGI. This CDR3 contains 16 residues. The CDR3 nucleotides are TGTGCCAGCAGTTACCAAGCGGGAGATGGGTCCTACGAGCAGTACGTC. Amino acids: CASSYQAGDGSYEQYV.

Of note for this clone: Mismatch with germline at one junction end may stem from a read error. The J gene is TRBJ1-5, the V gene TRBV15, with D perhaps TRBD1 (6 bases). In germline, CDR1 is LNHNV, CDR2 YYDKDF (reference sequence). There are 15 residues in the CDR3. CDR3 loop: CVTSRDRHSNQPQHF. CDR3 in DNA: TGTGTCACCAGCAGAGACAGGCATAGCAATCAGCCCCAGCATTTT.

This clone was seen a single time. The chain couples TRBV14 to TRBJ2-1; D is possibly TRBD2 (5 bases). The CDR3 sequence is 16 residues long. Trimming cost V 0 bases and J 4 bases, with 13 bases left between them. Germline V gene data show CDR1 as SGHDN and CDR2 as FVKESK. CDR3 DNA sequence: TGTGCCAGCAGCCAAGAGTACCGAGGGCCGTACAATGAGCAGTTCTTC. Protein: CASSQEYRGPYNEQFF.

The chain has TRBV29-1 and TRBJ2-3; TRBD2 aligns across 8 bases. Trimming cost V 4 bases and J 2 bases; bases outside gene matches: 20. Germline lookup yields CDR1 SQVTM and CDR2 ANQGSEA. The CDR3 spans 19 residues. CDR3 sequence (DNA): TGCAGCGTTGCCCGGAGCCCCGTTTCGGGCGGGAGGCCCACAGATACGCAGTATTTT. Amino acids: CSVARSPVSGGRPTDTQYF.

The V gene is TRBV12-5, the J gene TRBJ1-2, with D maybe TRBD1 (5 bases). Germline CDR1 reads LGHNT; CDR2 reads FRNRAP. The CDR3 extends over 16 amino acids. The ends were cut back, 1 base at V and 0 bases at J, with 12 bases in the middle. The CDR3 DNA is TGTGCTAGTGGTTTGGAACTCGACAGAACTAACTATGGCTACACCTTC. Amino acids: CASGLELDRTNYGYTF.

V usage is TRBV30 and J usage is TRBJ2-7, with D possibly being TRBD1 (6 bases). The V gene's germline CDR1 is GTSNPN and CDR2 SVGIG (reference sequence). V gave up 0 bases and J gave up 2 bases, with 17 bases separating them. The CDR3 totals 16 residues. The CDR3 DNA is TGTGCCTGGAGTGTAGCTGTCTGGACAGACACCTACGAGCAGTACTTC. Amino acids: CAWSVAVWTDTYEQYF. The whole variable domain, filled in from reference TRBV30 and TRBJ2-7, reads SQTIHQWPATLVQPVGSPLSLECTVEGTSNPNLYWYRQAAGRGLQLLFYSVGIGQISSEVPQNLSASRPQDRQFILSSKKLLLSDSGFYLCAWSVAVWTDTYEQYFGPGTRLTVT.

The chain carries TRBV28 and TRBJ2-3; 8 nucleotides agree with TRBD1. The junction had 6 bases not matched to a gene; V was cut back by 4 bases and J by 3 bases. This CDR3 is built from 15 residues. Germline V gene lookup returns CDR1 MDHEN and CDR2 SYDVKM. CDR3 region: CASSSSRQGTDTQYF. The CDR3 region has the DNA TGTGCCAGCAGTTCCTCTCGACAGGGGACAGATACGCAGTATTTT.

This clone was counted a single time. This chain uses TRBV10-2 with TRBJ2-3, with D tentatively TRBD1 (6 bases). This CDR3 contains 15 residues. In germline, CDR1 is WSHSY, CDR2 SAAADI. The V end lost 4 bases, the J end lost 3 bases, and 14 bases lay between the germline ends. The CDR3 sequence is CASSGGQGGTDTQYF. Written as DNA, the CDR3 is TGCGCCAGCAGTGGGGGGCAGGGTGGAACAGATACGCAGTATTTT.

This chain connects TRBV18 to TRBJ2-1; the D gene is possibly TRBD2 (5 bases). CDR1 is KGHSH and CDR2 is LQKENI in the germline V gene. Trimming pared 0 bases from V and 2 bases from J, leaving 8 bases between. The CDR3 extends over 15 amino acids. In DNA, the CDR3 is TGTGCCAGCTCACCACCGAGGGCCACCTACAATGAGCAGTTCTTC. Residues: CASSPPRATYNEQFF.

This chain joins TRBV5-1 and TRBJ2-3; TRBD2 matches 11 bases. The V segment lost 3 bases and the J segment 2 bases; nucleotides outside the gene matches: 11. The CDR3 spans 18 residues. Germline CDR1 reads SGHRS; CDR2 reads YFSETQ. In DNA form, the CDR3 reads TGCGCCAGCAGCTGGCTAGCGGGGGGCCACCAACTCACAGATACGCAGTATTTT. Translation gives CASSWLAGGHQLTDTQYF.

The J gene is TRBJ1-6, the V gene TRBV28; 8 bases fit TRBD1. This CDR3 is built from 15 residues. Per germline, CDR1 MDHEN and CDR2 SYDVKM. The V segment lost 6 bases and the J segment 7 bases; nucleotides outside the gene matches: 8. The CDR3 spells CASRNDDRGNSPLHF. CDR3 bases: TGTGCCAGCAGAAATGACGACAGGGGAAATTCACCCCTCCACTTT.

V gene TRBV6-6 combines with J gene TRBJ2-3, with D maybe TRBD1 (6 bases). Looked up from germline, CDR1 is MNHNY and CDR2 is SVGAGI (reference sequence). The CDR3 length is 15 residues. Trimming took off 1 base at V and 0 bases at J, with 8 bases between the two ends. DNA of the CDR3: TGTGCCAGCAGTTACTACGGACAGAGCACAGATACGCAGTATTTT. As protein: CASSYYGQSTDTQYF.

The J gene is TRBJ2-1, the V gene TRBV7-8; 9 bases match TRBD2. The CDR3 has 16 amino acids. The ends lost 2 bases at V and 4 bases at J; junction bases unmatched: 6. CDR1 is SGHVS and CDR2 is FQNEAQ in the germline V gene. The CDR3 loop reads CASSLKREATYNEQFF. The DNA for the CDR3 is TGTGCCAGCAGCTTAAAGCGGGAGGCCACATACAATGAGCAGTTCTTC.

In its sample, this clone was seen a few times. The V and J genes are TRBV10-1 and TRBJ2-2, with D maybe TRBD2 (6 bases). Germline-derived CDR1 and CDR2 are WNHNN and SYGVQD (reference sequence). The ends were cut back, 2 bases at V and 0 bases at J, with 10 bases in the middle. CDR3 length: 16 amino acids. The CDR3 DNA follows: TGCGCCAGCAGTGAGACAGGCGGGGCGAACACCGGGGAGCTGTTTTTT. Its translation: CASSETGGANTGELFF.

The V call is TRBV6-6, the J call TRBJ2-5; tentatively, D is TRBD2 (6 bases). This CDR3 region has 14 residues. From germline, CDR1 is MNHNY and CDR2 SVGAGI (reference sequence). Deletions cut 6 bases from V and 3 bases from J, with 14 bases between. The CDR3 protein is CASSPTEGEETQYF. DNA for the CDR3: TGTGCCAGCAGCCCGACGGAGGGCGAAGAGACCCAGTACTTC.

This chain joins TRBV12-5 and TRBJ1-2; D is ambiguous. The germline V and J ends were trimmed by 2 bases and 6 bases, with 19 bases remaining between them. The CDR3 has 16 amino acids. Germline V CDR1 and CDR2: LGHNT, FRNRAP. The CDR3 here is CASGLFPAEGINGYTF. CDR3 DNA: TGTGCTAGTGGTTTGTTCCCGGCGGAGGGAATAAATGGCTACACCTTC.

The V call is TRBV11-3, the J call TRBJ2-7, with 7 bases matching TRBD1. The CDR3 length is 14 residues. The germline V gene has CDR1 SGHNT and CDR2 YENEEA. J was trimmed by 0 bases and V by 3 bases; bases with no gene match: 2. Here the CDR3 reads CASSFTGVSYEQYF. The CDR3 DNA reads as TGTGCCAGCAGCTTTACAGGGGTCTCCTACGAGCAGTACTTC. The full variable domain, with the rest looked up from reference TRBV11-3 and TRBJ2-7, is EAGVVQSPRYKIIEKKQPVAFWCNPISGHNTLYWYLQNLGQGPELLIRYENEEAVDDSQLPKDRFSAERLKGVDSTLKIQPAELGDSAVYLCASSFTGVSYEQYFGPGTRLTVT.

This clone was counted a single time. The CDR3 DNA reads as TGCGCCAGCAGTGAGTCGGGGACAGGGGACGAAGAGACCCAGTACTTC. Protein sequence: CASSESGTGDEETQYF. The chain couples TRBV10-1 to TRBJ2-5, with TRBD1 matching 10 bases. This CDR3 spans 16 amino acids. The V gene's germline CDR1 is WNHNN and CDR2 SYGVQD (reference sequence). Trimming cost V 0 bases and J 3 bases; bases outside gene matches: 4.

The chain links TRBV6-2 or TRBV6-3 to TRBJ1-6, with D perhaps matching TRBD1 (6 bases). V lost 3 bases, J lost 7 bases, and 10 bases lay in between. Germline V gives CDR1 MNHEY, CDR2 SVGEGT. The CDR3 totals 14 residues. The DNA of the CDR3 is TGTGCCAGCAGTTATATGACAGGAAATTCACCCCTCCACTTT. This translates into CASSYMTGNSPLHF.

The rearrangement uses TRBV23-1 and TRBJ2-1, with TRBD2 as a possible D gene (6 bases). TRBV23-1 is labeled an ORF, and its function is uncertain. V was clipped by 0 bases and J by 12 bases, with 12 bases between them. The CDR3 is made up of 13 amino acids. In nucleotides, the CDR3 is TGCGCCAGCAGTCAATCGCGACTGGAGGGGCAGTTCTTC. This codes for CASSQSRLEGQFF.

This chain uses TRBV6-5 with TRBJ1-1; 10 bases match TRBD1. This CDR3 spans 12 amino acids. Germline V gene sequence: CDR1 MNHEY, CDR2 SVGAGI. V gave up 6 bases and J gave up 7 bases; unmatched junction bases: 2. CDR3 residues: CASRRTGGEAFF. As DNA, the CDR3 is TGTGCCAGCAGACGGACAGGGGGTGAAGCTTTCTTT.

This clone was seen only once. The rearrangement joins TRBV3-1 (or the pseudogene TRBV3-2) to TRBJ2-5; a possible D gene is TRBD2 (5 bases). Germline CDR1 is LGHDT and CDR2 is YNNKEL (reference sequence). The CDR3 extends over 13 amino acids. V lost 6 bases to trimming and J lost 1 base, with 9 bases between them. This chain's CDR3 is CASSLRVQETQYF. In DNA form, the CDR3 reads TGTGCCAGCAGTCTGAGGGTCCAAGAGACCCAGTACTTC.